The 2 T cell receptor beta chains given below trace back to one sample, sequenced in a study of shared clonotypes between healthy human individuals. Assay: immunoSEQ multiplex PCR; the TCRdb copy retains only in-frame clones and omits some. The repertoire includes hundreds of thousands of clones, around 72% of them detected once, and about 1.8% sits in the top ten. Source material: memory CD4+ T cells sorted from blood. Subset in this sample: CD45RA-negative fraction. All receptors derive from a woman aged 25-40 years in good health.

The chain couples TRBV29-1 to TRBJ2-7, with 8 bases that match TRBD1. Germline V lookup: CDR1 SQVTM, CDR2 ANQGSEA. The trim removed 3 bases at V and 4 bases at J, leaving 5 bases unmatched. The CDR3 contains 13 residues. The CDR3 is CSVDGGQEYEQYF. CDR3 bases: TGCAGCGTTGATGGGGGACAGGAGTACGAGCAGTACTTC.

The chain has TRBV11-1 and TRBJ2-2; D is ambiguous. V was shortened by 5 bases and J by 7 bases, with 11 bases between the two germline ends. Germline CDR1 SGHAT, CDR2 FQDESV (reference sequence). This CDR3 has 13 residues. The chain's CDR3 is CASSLQRIGELFF. In nucleotides, the CDR3 is TGTGCCAGCAGCCTCCAGCGCATCGGGGAGCTGTTTTTT.